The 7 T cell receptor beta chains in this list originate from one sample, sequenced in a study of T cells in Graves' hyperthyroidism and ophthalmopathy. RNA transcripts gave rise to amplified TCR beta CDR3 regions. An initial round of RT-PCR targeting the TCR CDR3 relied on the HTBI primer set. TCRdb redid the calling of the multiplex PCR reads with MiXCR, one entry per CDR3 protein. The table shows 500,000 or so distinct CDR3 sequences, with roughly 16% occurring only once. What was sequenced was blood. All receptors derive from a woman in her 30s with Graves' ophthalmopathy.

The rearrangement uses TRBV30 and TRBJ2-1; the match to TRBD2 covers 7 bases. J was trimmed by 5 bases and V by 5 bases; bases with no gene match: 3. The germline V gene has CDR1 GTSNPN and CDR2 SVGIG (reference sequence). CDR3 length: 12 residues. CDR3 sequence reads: CAWERDDNEQFF. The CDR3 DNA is TGTGCCTGGGAGCGGGACGACAATGAGCAGTTCTTC.

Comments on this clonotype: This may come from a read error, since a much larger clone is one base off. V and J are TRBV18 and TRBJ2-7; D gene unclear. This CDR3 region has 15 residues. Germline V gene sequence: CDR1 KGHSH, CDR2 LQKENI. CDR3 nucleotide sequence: TGTGTCAGCTCACCACCTGGGTTGACATCGAGAGAGCAGTACTTC. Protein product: CVSSPPGLTSREQYF.

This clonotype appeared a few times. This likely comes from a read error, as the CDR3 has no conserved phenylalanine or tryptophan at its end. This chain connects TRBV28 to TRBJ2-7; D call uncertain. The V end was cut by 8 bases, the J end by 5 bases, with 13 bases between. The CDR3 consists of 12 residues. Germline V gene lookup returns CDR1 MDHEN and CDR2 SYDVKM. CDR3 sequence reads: CASHFSVDEQYL. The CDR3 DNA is TGTGCCAGCCACTTCTCAGTGGACGAGCAGTACCTC.

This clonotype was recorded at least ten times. The CDR3: CASSLVLAGGSSYNEQFF. Written as DNA, the CDR3 is TGTGCCAGCAGCTTAGTCCTAGCGGGGGGGAGCTCCTACAATGAGCAGTTCTTC. The chain combines TRBV11-2 with TRBJ2-1; 12 positions agree with TRBD2. The V gene's germline CDR1 is SGHAT and CDR2 FQNNGV. The CDR3 has 18 residues. V dropped 1 base and J dropped 0; count of bases not matched to a gene: 4.

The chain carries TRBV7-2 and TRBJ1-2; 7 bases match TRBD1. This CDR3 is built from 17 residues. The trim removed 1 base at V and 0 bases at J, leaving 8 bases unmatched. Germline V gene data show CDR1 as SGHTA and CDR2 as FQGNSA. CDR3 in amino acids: CASSLGPGQPTNYGYTF. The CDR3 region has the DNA TGTGCCAGCAGCTTAGGCCCGGGACAGCCAACTAACTATGGCTACACCTTC.

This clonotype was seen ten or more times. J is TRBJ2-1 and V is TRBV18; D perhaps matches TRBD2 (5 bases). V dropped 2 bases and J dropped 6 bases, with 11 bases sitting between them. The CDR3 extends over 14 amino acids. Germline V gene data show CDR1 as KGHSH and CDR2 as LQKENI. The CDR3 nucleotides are TGTGCCAGCTCACCAATTGGGCGGGTCAATGAGCAGTTCTTC. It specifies CASSPIGRVNEQFF.

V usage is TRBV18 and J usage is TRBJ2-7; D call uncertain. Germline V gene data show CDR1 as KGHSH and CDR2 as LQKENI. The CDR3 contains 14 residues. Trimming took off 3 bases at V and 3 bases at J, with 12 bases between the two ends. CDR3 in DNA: TGTGCCAGCTCACCGGCTTCAGCAAACTACGAGCAGTACTTC. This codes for CASSPASANYEQYF. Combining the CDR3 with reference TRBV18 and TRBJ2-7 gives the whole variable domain NAGVMQNPRHLVRRRGQEARLRCSPMKGHSHVYWYRQLPEEGLKFMVYLQKENIIDESGMPKERFSAEFPKEGPSILRIQQVVRGDSAAYFCASSPASANYEQYFGPGTRLTVT.